The 14 T cell receptor beta chains in this list originate from one sample, sequenced in a study of T cells after yellow fever vaccination. TCRdb analysed the 5' RACE reads with MiXCR anew, one entry per CDR3 protein. The data show around 320,000 distinct CDR3 sequences, about 4.5% seen once. The material was PBMCs, obtained 15 days after the yellow fever booster vaccination. The receptors here all came from a young man who received the YFV17D yellow fever vaccine.

The sample holds many counts of this clonotype. The chain links TRBV18 to TRBJ2-3, with 8 bases matching TRBD1. V lost 6 bases and J lost 2; bases outside the gene matches: 4. Germline V lookup: CDR1 KGHSH, CDR2 LQKENI. This CDR3 region has 14 residues. As DNA, the CDR3 is TGTGCCAGCTCCCGACAGGGGAACACAGATACGCAGTATTTT. This encodes CASSRQGNTDTQYF.

This clonotype was picked up a small number of times. V is TRBV7-6 and J is TRBJ1-5, with D uncertain. Germline CDR1 reads SGHVS; CDR2 reads FNYEAQ. CDR3 length: 15 amino acids. Trimming took off 5 bases at V and 5 bases at J, with 16 bases between the two ends. The CDR3 DNA follows: TGTGCCAGCAGCCCCGGGCTGTCCCGTGATCAGCCCCAGCATTTT. Translated, it gives CASSPGLSRDQPQHF.

This clonotype has a handful of counts. The V and J genes are TRBV28 and TRBJ2-7, with 7 bases that match TRBD1. The CDR3 extends over 14 amino acids. CDR1 is MDHEN, CDR2 SYDVKM, per germline. Trimming took 5 bases from V and 2 from J; bases not matched to a gene: 6. The CDR3 sequence: CASSPTGTPYEQYV. CDR3 DNA sequence: TGTGCCAGCAGTCCGACAGGGACGCCCTACGAGCAGTACGTC.

CDR3 in amino acids: CASSQDTGGLWNEQFF. The CDR3 bases are TGCGCCAGCAGCCAAGATACAGGGGGCCTGTGGAATGAGCAGTTCTTC. The rearrangement links TRBV4-3 to TRBJ2-1; 9 bases align to TRBD1. This CDR3 has 16 amino acids. J gave up 7 bases and V 0 bases, and 7 bases lay outside the gene matches. Germline V gene sequence: CDR1 LGHNA, CDR2 YSLEER.

The chain has TRBV29-1 and TRBJ2-3; 9 nucleotides line up with TRBD1. CDR3 length: 14 residues. Trimming cost V 3 bases and J 8 bases; bases outside gene matches: 9. CDR1 SQVTM and CDR2 ANQGSEA come from the germline V gene. The CDR3 sequence: CSVDPGTGGITQYF. The CDR3 DNA follows: TGCAGCGTTGACCCGGGAACAGGGGGCATTACGCAGTATTTT.

Ten or more counts support this clonotype. The chain uses TRBV20-1 and TRBJ2-5; TRBD2 is a possible D gene (6 bases). The CDR3 extends over 15 amino acids. V shed 5 bases and J shed 5 bases, with 21 bases lying between them. CDR1 and CDR2 from the germline V gene are DFQATT and SNEGSKA (reference sequence). The CDR3 loop is CSAYMALAGLETQYF. CDR3 coding DNA: TGCAGTGCTTATATGGCCTTGGCGGGGTTGGAGACCCAGTACTTC.

This clonotype was counted ten times or more. The chain recombines TRBV4-3 with TRBJ2-3; D unresolved. V was pared by 0 bases and J by 4 bases, with 14 bases between. There are 16 residues in the CDR3. In germline, CDR1 is LGHNA, CDR2 YSLEER. DNA of the CDR3: TGCGCCAGCAGCCAAGAGCATTCGGACCGCCCAGATACGCAGTATTTT. Residues: CASSQEHSDRPDTQYF.

This clonotype occurred many times. The gene calls are TRBV5-1 and TRBJ1-1; no clear D. CDR3 size: 14 residues. Germline V gene sequence: CDR1 SGHRS, CDR2 YFSETQ. Trimming left V 0 bases short and J 1 base short, with 7 bases between. CDR3 bases: TGCGCCAGCAGCTTGGTCCCGCCGAACACTGAAGCTTTCTTT. It encodes CASSLVPPNTEAFF.

V usage is TRBV10-2 and J usage is TRBJ1-5, with unresolved D. The CDR3 runs 14 residues. Germline CDR1 reads WSHSY; CDR2 reads SAAADI. V lost 10 bases and J 9 bases, leaving 22 bases between the germline ends. The CDR3 nucleotides are TGCGCCACCTCCGCAGTCCCCATCCTAGGGCCCCAGCATTTT. Protein sequence: CATSAVPILGPQHF.

Many counts were recorded for this clonotype. The chain carries TRBV29-1 and TRBJ2-2; the D gene is possibly TRBD2 (6 bases). CDR3 length equals 12 residues. V lost 7 bases and J 5 bases, leaving 11 bases between the germline ends. The V gene's germline CDR1 is SQVTM and CDR2 ANQGSEA. The CDR3 reads CSGRGQTGELFF. In DNA form, the CDR3 reads TGCAGCGGGCGGGGTCAAACCGGGGAGCTGTTTTTT.

This clonotype was seen a few times. The chain carries TRBV6-4 and TRBJ1-4, with 9 nucleotides matching TRBD1. The germline V gene encodes CDR1 MRHNA and CDR2 SNTAGT. This CDR3 has 15 amino acids. With 0 bases clipped from V and 7 bases from J, the junction kept 3 bases outside the gene matches. The CDR3 protein is CASSDSGTGFEKLFF. Here the CDR3 DNA reads TGTGCCAGCAGTGACTCGGGGACAGGGTTTGAAAAACTGTTTTTT.

This clonotype was seen at least ten times. This rearrangement joins TRBV27 to TRBJ2-3; maybe TRBD2 (6 bases). Germline V gene sequence: CDR1 MNHEY, CDR2 SMNVEV (reference sequence). V was pared by 8 bases and J by 1 base, with 13 bases between. CDR3 length equals 14 residues. CDR3 region: CASGPTRGTDTQYF. The CDR3 DNA reads TGTGCCAGCGGGCCGACTAGGGGCACAGATACGCAGTATTTT.

This clonotype occurred many times. CDR3 residues: CATSEHSSYEQYV. Here the CDR3 DNA reads TGTGCCACCAGTGAGCACAGCTCCTACGAGCAGTACGTC. The chain links TRBV24-1 to TRBJ2-7; no reliable D call. Germline V CDR1 and CDR2: KGHDR, SFDVKD. The germline V and J ends were trimmed by 4 bases and 0 bases, with 6 bases remaining between them. This CDR3 has 13 amino acids.

This clonotype has at least ten counts. The chain joins TRBV9 to TRBJ1-2; D is uncertain. The CDR3 has 13 residues. V lost 0 bases to trimming and J lost 4 bases, with 7 bases between them. Germline V lookup: CDR1 SGDLS, CDR2 YYNGEE. This CDR3 reads CASSVGGTYGYTF. The DNA for the CDR3 is TGTGCCAGCAGCGTAGGGGGTACCTATGGCTACACCTTC.